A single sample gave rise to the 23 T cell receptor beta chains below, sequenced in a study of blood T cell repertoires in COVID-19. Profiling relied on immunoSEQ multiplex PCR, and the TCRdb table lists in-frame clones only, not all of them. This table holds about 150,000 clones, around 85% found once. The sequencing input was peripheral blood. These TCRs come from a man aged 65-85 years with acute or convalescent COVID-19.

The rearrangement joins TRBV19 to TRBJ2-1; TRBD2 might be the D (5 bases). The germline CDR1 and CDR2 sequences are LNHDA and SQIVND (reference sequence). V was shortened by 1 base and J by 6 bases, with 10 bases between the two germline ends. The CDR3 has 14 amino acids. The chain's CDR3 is CASSIATRGNEQFF. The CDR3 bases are TGTGCCAGTAGTATAGCCACCCGGGGCAATGAGCAGTTCTTC.

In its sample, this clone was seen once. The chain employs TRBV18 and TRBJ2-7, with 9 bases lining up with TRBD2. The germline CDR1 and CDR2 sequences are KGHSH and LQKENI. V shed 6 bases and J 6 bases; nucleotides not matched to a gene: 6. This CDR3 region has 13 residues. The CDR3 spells CASSGGRALEQYF. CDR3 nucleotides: TGTGCCAGCTCGGGCGGGAGGGCCCTCGAGCAGTACTTC. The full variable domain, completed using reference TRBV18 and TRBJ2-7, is NAGVMQNPRHLVRRRGQEARLRCSPMKGHSHVYWYRQLPEEGLKFMVYLQKENIIDESGMPKERFSAEFPKEGPSILRIQQVVRGDSAAYFCASSGGRALEQYFGPGTRLTVT.

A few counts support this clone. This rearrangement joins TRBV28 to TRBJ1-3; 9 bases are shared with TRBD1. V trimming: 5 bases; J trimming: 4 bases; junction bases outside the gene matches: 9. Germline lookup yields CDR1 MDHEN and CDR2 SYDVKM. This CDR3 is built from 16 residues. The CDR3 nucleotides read TGTGCCAGCAGTCCCCAGGACAGGGGTTTAGGAAACACCATATATTTT. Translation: CASSPQDRGLGNTIYF.

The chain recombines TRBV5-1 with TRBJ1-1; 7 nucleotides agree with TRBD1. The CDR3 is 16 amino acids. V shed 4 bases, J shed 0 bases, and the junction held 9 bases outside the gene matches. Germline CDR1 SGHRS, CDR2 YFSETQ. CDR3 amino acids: CASSPSGGLMNTEAFF. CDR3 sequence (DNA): TGCGCCAGCAGCCCCTCAGGGGGGCTCATGAACACTGAAGCTTTCTTT.

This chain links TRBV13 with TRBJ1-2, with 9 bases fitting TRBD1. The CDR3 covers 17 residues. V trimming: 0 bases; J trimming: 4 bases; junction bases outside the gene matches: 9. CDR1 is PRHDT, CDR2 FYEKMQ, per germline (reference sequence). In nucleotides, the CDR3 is TGTGCCAGCAGCTTAGGGACAGGGGGTTCTATAGTCTATGGCTACACCTTC. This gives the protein CASSLGTGGSIVYGYTF. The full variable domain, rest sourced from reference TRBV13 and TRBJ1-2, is AAGVIQSPRHLIKEKRETATLKCYPIPRHDTVYWYQQGPGQDPQFLISFYEKMQSDKGSIPDRFSAQQFSDYHSELNMSSLELGDSALYFCASSLGTGGSIVYGYTFGSGTRLTVV.

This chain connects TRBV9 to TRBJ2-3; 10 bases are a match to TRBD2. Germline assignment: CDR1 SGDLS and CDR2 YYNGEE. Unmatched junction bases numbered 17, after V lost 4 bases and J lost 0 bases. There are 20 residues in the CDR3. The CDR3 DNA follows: TGTGCCAGCAGCCTTGAGGACCCCGTCGGACTAGCGGCTAGCACAGATACGCAGTATTTT. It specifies CASSLEDPVGLAASTDTQYF.

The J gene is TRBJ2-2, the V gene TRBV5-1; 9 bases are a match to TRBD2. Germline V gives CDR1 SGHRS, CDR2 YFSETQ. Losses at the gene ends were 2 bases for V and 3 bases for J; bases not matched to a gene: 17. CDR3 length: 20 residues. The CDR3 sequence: CASSFHQGFASGIDTGELFF. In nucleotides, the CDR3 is TGCGCCAGCAGCTTCCACCAGGGATTCGCTAGCGGGATCGACACCGGGGAGCTGTTTTTT.

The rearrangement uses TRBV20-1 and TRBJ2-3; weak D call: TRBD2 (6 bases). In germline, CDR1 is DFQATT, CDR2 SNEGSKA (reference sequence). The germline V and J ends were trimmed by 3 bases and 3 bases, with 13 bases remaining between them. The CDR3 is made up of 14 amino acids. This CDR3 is CSASAGRGTDTQYF. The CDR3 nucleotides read TGCAGTGCTAGTGCCGGGAGAGGGACAGATACGCAGTATTTT.

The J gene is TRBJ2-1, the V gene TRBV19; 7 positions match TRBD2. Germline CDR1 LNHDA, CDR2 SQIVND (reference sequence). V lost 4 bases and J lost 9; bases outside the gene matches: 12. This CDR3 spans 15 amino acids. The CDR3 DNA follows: TGTGCCAGTAGTAGAGAAGCGGGGCCCGGGTTTGAGCAGTTCTTC. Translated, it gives CASSREAGPGFEQFF.

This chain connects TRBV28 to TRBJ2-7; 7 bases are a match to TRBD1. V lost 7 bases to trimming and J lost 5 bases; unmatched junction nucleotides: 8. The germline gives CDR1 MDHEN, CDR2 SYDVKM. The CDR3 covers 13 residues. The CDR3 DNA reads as TGTGCCAGCATGGCAGGGGGAACCCACGAGCAGTACTTC. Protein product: CASMAGGTHEQYF. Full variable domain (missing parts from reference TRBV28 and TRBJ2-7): DVKVTQSSRYLVKRTGEKVFLECVQDMDHENMFWYRQDPGLGLRLIYFSYDVKMKEKGDIPEGYSVSREKKERFSLILESASTNQTSMYLCASMAGGTHEQYFGPGTRLTVT.

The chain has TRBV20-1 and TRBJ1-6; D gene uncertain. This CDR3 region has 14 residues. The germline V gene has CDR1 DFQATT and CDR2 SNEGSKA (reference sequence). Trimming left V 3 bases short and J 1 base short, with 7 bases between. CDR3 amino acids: CSASRGSYNSPLHF. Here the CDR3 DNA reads TGCAGTGCTAGTAGAGGTTCCTATAATTCACCCCTCCACTTT.

CDR3: CASSEGTSGYSYEQYF. CDR3 nucleotides: TGTGCCAGCAGTGAGGGCACTAGCGGATACTCCTACGAGCAGTACTTC. V is TRBV25-1 and J is TRBJ2-7, with TRBD2 matching 8 bases. Germline CDR1 reads MGHDK; CDR2 reads SYGVNS. V dropped 3 bases and J dropped 0; count of bases not matched to a gene: 7. This CDR3 spans 16 amino acids.

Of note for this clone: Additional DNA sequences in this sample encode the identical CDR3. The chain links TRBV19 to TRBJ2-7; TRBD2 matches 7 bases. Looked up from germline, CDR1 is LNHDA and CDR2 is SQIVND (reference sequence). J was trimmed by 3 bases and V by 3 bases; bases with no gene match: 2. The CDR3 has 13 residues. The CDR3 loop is CASSIGGSYEQYF. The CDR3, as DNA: TGTGCCAGTAGTATTGGCGGGAGCTACGAGCAGTACTTC.

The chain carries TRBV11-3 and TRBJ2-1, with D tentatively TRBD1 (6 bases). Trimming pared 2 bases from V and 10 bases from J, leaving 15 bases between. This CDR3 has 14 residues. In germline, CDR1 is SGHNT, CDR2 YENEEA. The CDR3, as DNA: TGTGCCAGCAGCTTACGAAACGACAGGCTGGAGCAGTTCTTC. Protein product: CASSLRNDRLEQFF.

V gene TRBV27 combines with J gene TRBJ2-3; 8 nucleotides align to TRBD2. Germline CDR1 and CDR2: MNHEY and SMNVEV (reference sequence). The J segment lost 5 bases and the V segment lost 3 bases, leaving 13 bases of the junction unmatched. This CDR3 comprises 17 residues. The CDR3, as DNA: TGTGCCAGCAGTTTTGGACCCGGGAGGGCCTTGGAAGATACGCAGTATTTT. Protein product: CASSFGPGRALEDTQYF.

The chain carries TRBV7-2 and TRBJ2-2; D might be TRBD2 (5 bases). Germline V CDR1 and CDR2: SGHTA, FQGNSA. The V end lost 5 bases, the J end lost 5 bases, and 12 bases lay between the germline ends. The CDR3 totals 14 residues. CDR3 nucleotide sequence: TGTGCCAGCAGCGAGGGAGTGCGGACCGGGGAGCTGTTTTTT. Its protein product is CASSEGVRTGELFF.

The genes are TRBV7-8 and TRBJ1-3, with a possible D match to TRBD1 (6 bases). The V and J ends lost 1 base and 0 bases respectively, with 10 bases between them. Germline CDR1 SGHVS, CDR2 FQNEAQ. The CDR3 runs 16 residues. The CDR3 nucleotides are TGTGCCAGCAGCTTAGGGGGACATAACTCTGGAAACACCATATATTTT. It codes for CASSLGGHNSGNTIYF.

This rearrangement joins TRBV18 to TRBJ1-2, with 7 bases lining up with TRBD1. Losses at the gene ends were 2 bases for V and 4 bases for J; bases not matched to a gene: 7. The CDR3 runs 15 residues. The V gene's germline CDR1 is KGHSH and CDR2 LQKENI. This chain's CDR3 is CASSPKEGATYGYTF. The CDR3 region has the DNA TGTGCCAGCTCACCAAAGGAGGGGGCGACCTATGGCTACACCTTC. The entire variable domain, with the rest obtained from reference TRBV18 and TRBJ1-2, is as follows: NAGVMQNPRHLVRRRGQEARLRCSPMKGHSHVYWYRQLPEEGLKFMVYLQKENIIDESGMPKERFSAEFPKEGPSILRIQQVVRGDSAAYFCASSPKEGATYGYTFGSGTRLTVV.

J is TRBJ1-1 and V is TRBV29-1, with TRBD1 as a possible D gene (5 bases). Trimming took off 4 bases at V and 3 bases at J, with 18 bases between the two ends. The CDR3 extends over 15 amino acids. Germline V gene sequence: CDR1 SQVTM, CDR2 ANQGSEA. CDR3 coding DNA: TGCAGCGTTGGGGGCTTTGGGGCACTGGACACTGAAGCTTTCTTT. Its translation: CSVGGFGALDTEAFF.

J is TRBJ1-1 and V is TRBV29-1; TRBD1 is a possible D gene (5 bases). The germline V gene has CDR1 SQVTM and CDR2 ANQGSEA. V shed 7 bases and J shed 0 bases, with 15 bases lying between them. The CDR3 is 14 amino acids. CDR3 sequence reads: CSAESTGLNTEAFF. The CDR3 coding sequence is TGCAGCGCCGAAAGTACAGGACTGAACACTGAAGCTTTCTTT.

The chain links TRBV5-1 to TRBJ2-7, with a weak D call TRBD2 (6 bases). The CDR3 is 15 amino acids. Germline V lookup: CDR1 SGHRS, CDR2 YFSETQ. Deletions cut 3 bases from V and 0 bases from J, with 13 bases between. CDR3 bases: TGCGCCAGCAGCTCGGGACTCCGGAGCTCCTACGAGCAGTACTTC. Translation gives CASSSGLRSSYEQYF.

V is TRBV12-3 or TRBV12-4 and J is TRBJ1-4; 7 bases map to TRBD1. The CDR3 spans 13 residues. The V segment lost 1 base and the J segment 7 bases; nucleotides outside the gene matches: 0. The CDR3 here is CASSLDRGEKLFF. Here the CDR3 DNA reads TGTGCCAGCAGTTTAGACAGGGGTGAAAAACTGTTTTTT.

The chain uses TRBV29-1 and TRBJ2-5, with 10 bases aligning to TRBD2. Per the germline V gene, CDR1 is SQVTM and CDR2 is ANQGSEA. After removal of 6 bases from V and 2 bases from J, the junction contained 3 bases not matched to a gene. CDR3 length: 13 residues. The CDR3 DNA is TGCAGCGTCGGGACTAGCGAGCAAGAGACCCAGTACTTC. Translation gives CSVGTSEQETQYF.